The rows below give T cell receptor beta chains drawn from one sample of a study of spatial heterogeneity in lung cancer. TCRdb itself ran the 5' RACE reads through MiXCR, one entry per CDR3 protein. The data show about 27,000 distinct CDR3 sequences, about 7% seen once. The sequenced sample was lung tumor tissue, obtained at surgery. The receptors derive from a male donor with early-stage non-small cell lung cancer. Both conserved end residues are part of each CDR3. The D gene is left open where the match is weak. Clone sizes are given selectively: once, few, many, or a class where the clone is expanded.

>many|TRBJ2-7|TRBV18|TRBD1
TGTGCCAGCTCACTGCAGACAGGGCCCTCGGGAGAGCAGTACTTC
CASSLQTGPSGEQYF
>few|TRBJ1-6|TRBV15|NA
TGTGCCACCAGCAGAGATGGGGGGAGCTGGTATTCACCCCTCCACTTT
CATSRDGGSWYSPLHF
>many|TRBJ2-3|TRBV7-7|NA
TGTGCCAGCAGCTTAGGCGGGGGCCCTAGCACAGATACGCAGTATTTT
CASSLGGGPSTDTQYF
>many|TRBJ1-6|TRBV2|NA
TGTGCCAGCACGAATTGGGGCGAGGGATCACCCCTCCACTTT
CASTNWGEGSPLHF
>many|TRBJ2-3|TRBV7-2|NA
TGTGCCAGCAGCCGTCTAGCGCCAGATACGCAGTATTTT
CASSRLAPDTQYF
>NA|TRBJ2-1|TRBV11-2|NA
TGTGCCAGCAGCTCCCGGCGGGGCCGGGGGGAGCAGTTCTTC
CASSSRRGRGEQFF
>few|TRBJ1-2|TRBV19|TRBD1
TGTGCCAGTGGGACAGCCTATGGCTACACCTTC
CASGTAYGYTF
>many|TRBJ2-7|TRBV20-1|NA
TGCAGTGCTAGGGAATCCCTAAAGCAGTACTTC
CSARESLKQYF
>NA|TRBJ2-7|TRBV29-1|NA
TGCAGCGTTGAATTTCAGGACTCTACCTACGAGCAGTACTTC
CSVEFQDSTYEQYF
>many|TRBJ1-2|TRBV4-1|NA
TGCGCCAGCAGCCAAGTCAGGGACGGTACTAACTATGGCTACACCTTC
CASSQVRDGTNYGYTF
>NA|TRBJ2-3|TRBV24-1|TRBD2
TGTGCCACCAGTGATCGGCTAGCGGGCGACTTTACAGATACGCAGTATTTT
CATSDRLAGDFTDTQYF
>many|TRBJ1-2|TRBV20-1|TRBD1
TGCAGTGCCCCTACAGGGGGAGCCAACTATGGCTACACCTTC
CSAPTGGANYGYTF
>many|TRBJ2-2|TRBV6-5|NA
TGTGCCAGCAGTTACCTTACCGGGGAGCTGTTTTTT
CASSYLTGELFF
>few|TRBJ2-6|TRBV7-8|NA
TGTGCCAGCAGCCCAACAGGGCCAGTCCACTGGGGGGCCAACGTCCTGACTTTC
CASSPTGPVHWGANVLTF
>many|TRBJ2-7|TRBV7-2|NA
TGTGCCAGCAGCTTTCAGGGTTACGAGCAGTACTTC
CASSFQGYEQYF
>few|TRBJ2-7|TRBV20-1|TRBD2
TGCAGTGCTAGCGTAGCGGGGGCCGGGGAGCAGTACTTC
CSASVAGAGEQYF
>few|TRBJ1-3|TRBV28|TRBD1
TGTGCCAGCAGTCTGGGACAGGTTTACTCTGGAAACACCATATATTTT
CASSLGQVYSGNTIYF
>many|TRBJ2-7|TRBV6-5|TRBD1
TGTGCCAGCAGGACGGGTCCGGGACAGTTCTACGAGCAGTACTTC
CASRTGPGQFYEQYF
>many|TRBJ2-7|TRBV5-1|TRBD2
TGCGCCAGCAGCTTGGCCGAGGCAGCGGGGGCGTACGAGCAGTACTTC
CASSLAEAAGAYEQYF
>NA|TRBJ2-7|TRBV6-1|TRBD1
TGTGCCAGCACTGGACAGGGCCAAGTTGGGGAGCAGTACTTC
CASTGQGQVGEQYF
>many|TRBJ1-2|TRBV2|TRBD1
TGTGCCAGCACGACAGGGGCAAACTATGGCTACACCTTC
CASTTGANYGYTF
>NA|TRBJ2-7|TRBV7-9|NA
TGTGCCAGCAGCTACTCTAGGGGGAACTACGAGCAGTACTTC
CASSYSRGNYEQYF
>few|TRBJ2-2|TRBV12-3/TRBV12-4|NA
TGTGCCAGCAGAAATTTAGCGGCGAACACCGGGGAGCTGTTTTTT
CASRNLAANTGELFF
>medium-sized|TRBJ1-6|TRBV4-3|NA
TGCGCCAGCAGCCATCTCCCCAGGTCCGGGACTGGTTCACCCCTCCACTTT
CASSHLPRSGTGSPLHF
>many|TRBJ2-3|TRBV28|TRBD2
TGTGCCAGCAGTTTTTCCATAACACGGGGGGGCCTTGATACGCAGTATTTT
CASSFSITRGGLDTQYF
>many|TRBJ2-3|TRBV10-3|NA
TGTGCCATCAGCTCGGGGGGCGCGCAGTATTTT
CAISSGGAQYF
>NA|TRBJ1-1|TRBV7-2|NA
TGTGCCAGCAGCTTAGGGCAGTCCAGGGCCACTGAAGCTTTCTTT
CASSLGQSRATEAFF
>many|TRBJ2-2|TRBV19|NA
TGTGCCAGTAGTACCCAGGGGAACACCGGGGAGCTGTTTTTT
CASSTQGNTGELFF
>many|TRBJ2-2|TRBV27|NA
TGTGCCAGCAGCGGCAGGAGAGGAACCGGGGAGCTGTTTTTT
CASSGRRGTGELFF
>many|TRBJ2-1|TRBV20-1|TRBD1
TGCAGTGCCGACAGGGGGAATTACAATGAGCAGTTCTTC
CSADRGNYNEQFF
>medium-sized|TRBJ2-3|TRBV28|NA
TGTGCCAGCAGCCGAACTCCGGGAGCGGGCACAGATACGCAGTATTTT
CASSRTPGAGTDTQYF
>few|TRBJ2-3|TRBV20-1|NA
TGCAGTGCTAGAGGTGGAGATACGCAGTATTTT
CSARGGDTQYF
>few|TRBJ2-7|TRBV28|TRBD1
TGTGCCAGCAAAACCGCGACAGGGGGCCACGAGCAGTACTTC
CASKTATGGHEQYF
>NA|TRBJ1-4|TRBV3-1|NA
TGTGCCAGCAGCCAAGCCTTGGACAGAGTTAATGAAAAACTGTTTTTT
CASSQALDRVNEKLFF
>few|TRBJ1-1|TRBV19|TRBD1
TGTGCCAGTACCCTGACAGGGGGGACTGAAGCTTTCTTT
CASTLTGGTEAFF
>NA|TRBJ1-2|TRBV28|NA
TGTGCCAGCGATAATGGAGGGACGGCTTATGGCTACACCTTC
CASDNGGTAYGYTF
>many|TRBJ2-1|TRBV5-1|NA
TGCGCCAGCAGCTTGGAAGGTTCGTCCTACAATGAGCAGTTCTTC
CASSLEGSSYNEQFF
>NA|TRBJ1-6|TRBV5-1|NA
TGCGCCAGCAGCGAATGGGTAAATTCACCCCTCCACTTT
CASSEWVNSPLHF
>few|TRBJ2-1|TRBV10-3|NA
TGTGCCATCCGGACGCCGTACAATGAGCAGTTCTTC
CAIRTPYNEQFF
>many|TRBJ2-2|TRBV29-1|NA
TGCAGCTTCCACCGGGGGAACACCGGGGAGCTGTTTTTT
CSFHRGNTGELFF
>many|TRBJ1-4|TRBV20-1|TRBD1
TGCAGTGCCCACACAGGGGGCCGTCGTGAAAAACTGTTTTTT
CSAHTGGRREKLFF
>NA|TRBJ1-1|TRBV6-2/TRBV6-3|TRBD1
TGTGCCAGCAGTTACCTAGGACAGGGCGAATCGAACACTGAAGCTTTCTTT
CASSYLGQGESNTEAFF
>many|TRBJ1-5|TRBV12-3/TRBV12-4|NA
TGTGCCAGCAGTTTGGAGGCCTCCAATCAGCCCCAGCATTTT
CASSLEASNQPQHF
>NA|TRBJ2-7|TRBV7-2|TRBD2
TGTGCCAGCAGTCTAAGTAGCGGGGCCTACGAGCAGTACTTC
CASSLSSGAYEQYF
>many|TRBJ2-3|TRBV29-1|TRBD1
TGCAGCGTTGAAACAGGGGGCATGGATACGCAGTATTTT
CSVETGGMDTQYF
>NA|TRBJ2-5|TRBV20-1|TRBD2
TGCAGTGCTAGACTAGCGGGGGTCGAGACCCAGTACTTC
CSARLAGVETQYF
>NA|TRBJ2-2|TRBV20-1|NA
TGCAGTACGGGGGCCGGGCTTGCCGGGGAGCTGTTTTTT
CSTGAGLAGELFF
>NA|TRBJ2-3|TRBV12-3/TRBV12-4|TRBD2
TGTGCCAGCAGTTTATACGGCCTCGGACTAGCGGACGGAGATACGCAGTATTTT
CASSLYGLGLADGDTQYF
>many|TRBJ2-3|TRBV7-6|NA
TGTGCCAGCAGCTTAAGAGCGCCAGATACGCAGTATTTT
CASSLRAPDTQYF
>many|TRBJ2-5|TRBV6-2/TRBV6-3|NA
TGTGCCAGCAGTTACTCCCTGACGGCCCAGTACTTC
CASSYSLTAQYF
>once|TRBJ2-3|TRBV5-1|NA
TGCGCCAGCAGCTTGCATGAGGAAACGCAGTATTTT
CASSLHEETQYF
>NA|TRBJ2-2|TRBV28|TRBD2
TGTGCCAGCAGGCCGACTAGCGGTAACACCGGGGAGCTGTTTTTT
CASRPTSGNTGELFF
>NA|TRBJ2-7|TRBV20-1|NA
TGCAGTGCGCCCAGGGCCTACGAGCAGTACTTC
CSAPRAYEQYF